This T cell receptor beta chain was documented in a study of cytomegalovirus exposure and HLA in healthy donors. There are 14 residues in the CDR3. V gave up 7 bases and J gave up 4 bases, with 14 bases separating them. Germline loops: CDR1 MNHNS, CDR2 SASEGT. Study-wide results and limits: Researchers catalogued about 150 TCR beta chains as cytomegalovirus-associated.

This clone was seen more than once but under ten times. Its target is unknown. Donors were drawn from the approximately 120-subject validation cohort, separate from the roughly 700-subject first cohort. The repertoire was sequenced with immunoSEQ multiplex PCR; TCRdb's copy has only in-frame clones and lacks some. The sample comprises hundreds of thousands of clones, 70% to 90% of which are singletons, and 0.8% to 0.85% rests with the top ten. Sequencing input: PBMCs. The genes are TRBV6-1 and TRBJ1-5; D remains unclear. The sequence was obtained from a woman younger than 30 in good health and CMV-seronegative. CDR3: CASMMGRGNQPQHF. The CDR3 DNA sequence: TGTGCCAGCATGATGGGCCGGGGAAATCAGCCCCAGCATTTT.